This T cell receptor (beta chain) stems from a study of CD8 T cells in ankylosing spondylitis. Study conclusions and caveats: Made up of fewer than ten highly homologous variants, a TCR beta motif appeared characteristic of ankylosing spondylitis blood.

MiXCR, applied by TCRdb to the 5' RACE reads, yields one record per CDR3 protein. The repertoire holds about 800,000 distinct CDR3 sequences, approximately 12% seen once, with approximately 0.51% in the top ten. Comments on this clonotype: The target antigen is unknown.

This CDR3 region has 15 residues. V trimming: 3 bases; J trimming: 2 bases; junction bases outside the gene matches: 7. Germline assignment: CDR1 SGHTA and CDR2 FQGNSA. Sequencing was carried out using blood, either unsorted or a sorted T cell fraction (not recorded which). The chain is built from TRBV7-2 and TRBJ2-7; 7 bases are a match to TRBD1. The TCR originated in a male donor with ankylosing spondylitis. DNA of the CDR3: TGTGCCAGCAGCTTGGTGGGACAGACTACCTACGAGCAGTACTTC. Encoded protein: CASSLVGQTTYEQYF.